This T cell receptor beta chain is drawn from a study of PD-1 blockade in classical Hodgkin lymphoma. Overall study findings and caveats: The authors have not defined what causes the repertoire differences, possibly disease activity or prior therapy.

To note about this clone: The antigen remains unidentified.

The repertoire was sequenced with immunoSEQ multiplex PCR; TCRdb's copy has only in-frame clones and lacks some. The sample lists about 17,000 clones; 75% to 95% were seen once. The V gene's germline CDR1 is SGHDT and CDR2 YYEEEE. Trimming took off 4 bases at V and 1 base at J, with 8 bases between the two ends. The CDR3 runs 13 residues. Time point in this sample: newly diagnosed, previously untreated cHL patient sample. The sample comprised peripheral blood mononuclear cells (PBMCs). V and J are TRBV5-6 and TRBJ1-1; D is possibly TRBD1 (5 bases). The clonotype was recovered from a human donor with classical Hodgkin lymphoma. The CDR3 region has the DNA TGTGCCAGCAGCAGGGGCCCGAACACTGAAGCTTTCTTT. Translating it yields CASSRGPNTEAFF.